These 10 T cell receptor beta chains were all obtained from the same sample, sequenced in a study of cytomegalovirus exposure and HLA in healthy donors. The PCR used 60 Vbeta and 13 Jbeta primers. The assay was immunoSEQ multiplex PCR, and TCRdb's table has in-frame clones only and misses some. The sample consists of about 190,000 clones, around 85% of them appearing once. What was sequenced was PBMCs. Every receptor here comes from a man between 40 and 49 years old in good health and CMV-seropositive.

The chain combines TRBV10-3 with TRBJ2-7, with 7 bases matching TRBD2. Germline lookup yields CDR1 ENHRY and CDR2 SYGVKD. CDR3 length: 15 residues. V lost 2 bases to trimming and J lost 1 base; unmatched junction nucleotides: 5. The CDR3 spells CAISEAPGGSYEQYF. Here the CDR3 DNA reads TGTGCCATCAGTGAGGCACCGGGAGGTTCCTACGAGCAGTACTTC.

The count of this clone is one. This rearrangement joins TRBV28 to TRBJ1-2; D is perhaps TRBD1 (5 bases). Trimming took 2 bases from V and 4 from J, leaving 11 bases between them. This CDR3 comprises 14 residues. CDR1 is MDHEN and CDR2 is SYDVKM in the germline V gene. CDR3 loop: CASSLSRATYGYTF. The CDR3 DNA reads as TGTGCCAGCAGTTTAAGCAGGGCCACCTATGGCTACACCTTC.

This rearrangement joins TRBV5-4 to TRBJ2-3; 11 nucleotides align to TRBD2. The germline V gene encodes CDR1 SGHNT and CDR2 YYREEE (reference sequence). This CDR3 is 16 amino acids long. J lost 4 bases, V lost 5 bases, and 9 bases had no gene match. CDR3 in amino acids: CASSSDSGGASDTQYF. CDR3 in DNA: TGTGCCAGCAGTTCGGATAGCGGGGGGGCCTCAGATACGCAGTATTTT.

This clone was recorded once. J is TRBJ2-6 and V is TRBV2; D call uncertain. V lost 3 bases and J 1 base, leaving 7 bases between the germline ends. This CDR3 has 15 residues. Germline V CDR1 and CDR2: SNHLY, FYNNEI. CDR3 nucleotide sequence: TGTGCCAGCAGTGATTGGCAATCTGGGGCCAACGTCCTGACTTTC. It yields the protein CASSDWQSGANVLTF.

CDR3 nucleotides: TGTGCCAGCAGCTTAGTAAGCCGCAGGGGAAGTCAGCCCCAGCATTTT. Translating gives CASSLVSRRGSQPQHF. The chain links TRBV7-8 to TRBJ1-5, with D perhaps TRBD1 (6 bases). Germline lookup yields CDR1 SGHVS and CDR2 FQNEAQ. V was pared by 1 base and J by 6 bases, with 16 bases between. The CDR3 consists of 16 residues.

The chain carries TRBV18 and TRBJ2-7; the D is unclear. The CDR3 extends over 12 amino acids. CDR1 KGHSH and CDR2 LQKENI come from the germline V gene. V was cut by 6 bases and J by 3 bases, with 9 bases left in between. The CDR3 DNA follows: TGTGCCAGCTCCCCTCCGAGCTACGAGCAGTACTTC. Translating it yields CASSPPSYEQYF.

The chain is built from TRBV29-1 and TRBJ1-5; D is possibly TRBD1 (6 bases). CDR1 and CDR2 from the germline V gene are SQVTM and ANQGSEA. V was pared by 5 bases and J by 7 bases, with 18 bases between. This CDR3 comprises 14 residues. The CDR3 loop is CSVTIGGAGQPQHF. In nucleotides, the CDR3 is TGCAGCGTTACGATAGGGGGGGCGGGGCAGCCCCAGCATTTT.

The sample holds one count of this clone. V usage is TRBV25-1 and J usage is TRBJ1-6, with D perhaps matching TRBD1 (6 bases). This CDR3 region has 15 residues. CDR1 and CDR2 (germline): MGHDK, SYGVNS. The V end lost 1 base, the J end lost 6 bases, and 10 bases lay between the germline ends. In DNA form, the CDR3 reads TGTGCCAGCAGTGAATGGGGACAAACTAATTCACCCCTCCACTTT. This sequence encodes CASSEWGQTNSPLHF.

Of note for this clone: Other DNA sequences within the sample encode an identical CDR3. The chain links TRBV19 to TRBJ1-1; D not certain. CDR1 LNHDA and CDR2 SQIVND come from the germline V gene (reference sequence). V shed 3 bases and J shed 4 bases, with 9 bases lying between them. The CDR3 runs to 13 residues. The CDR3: CASSMTTGTEAFF. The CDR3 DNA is TGTGCCAGTAGTATGACCACGGGCACTGAAGCTTTCTTT.

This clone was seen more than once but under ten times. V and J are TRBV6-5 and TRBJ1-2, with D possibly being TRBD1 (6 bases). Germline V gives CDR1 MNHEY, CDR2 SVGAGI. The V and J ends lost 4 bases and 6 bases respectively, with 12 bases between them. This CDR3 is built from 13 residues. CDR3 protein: CASSSHQGNGYTF. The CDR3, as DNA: TGTGCCAGCAGTTCTCATCAGGGGAATGGCTACACCTTC.